This TCR beta chain was obtained from a study of T cells in Graves' hyperthyroidism and ophthalmopathy. RNA transcripts served as the template for amplifying TCR beta CDR3 regions. First-round RT-PCR of the TCR CDR3 relied on the HTBI primer set. Each CDR3 protein gets one entry after TCRdb re-called the multiplex PCR reads with MiXCR. There are around 500,000 distinct CDR3 sequences in the sample; roughly an eighth occur only once, and about a sixth lies in the top ten. This clonotype was counted ten times or more. Trimming cost V 7 bases and J 8 bases, with 17 bases left between them. Per germline, CDR1 MNHNS and CDR2 SASEGT. The CDR3 is 14 amino acids. In patients aged 18 to 65, hyperthyroidism was newly diagnosed, with duration under 2 months. It was uncontrolled infection, other autoimmune disease, pregnancy or lactation that excluded patients.

The origin of this receptor is a woman between 18 and 30 years old with Graves' hyperthyroidism. The chain links TRBV6-1 to TRBJ1-4; a possible D gene is TRBD1 (5 bases). Sequenced: blood. The DNA for the CDR3 is TGTGCCAGCACCACACCGGGACGAGGGGAAAAACTGTTTTTT. Encoded protein: CASTTPGRGEKLFF.